Sequencing of this TCR beta chain was carried out in a study of cytomegalovirus exposure and HLA in healthy donors. General study findings and limits: According to a subsequent analysis, TCR clusters identified in the first cohort showed a tendency to co-occur across the 120 validation repertoires.

The data were produced by immunoSEQ multiplex PCR, yet TCRdb's version contains in-frame clones alone and is incomplete. The sample has about 120,000 clones, approximately 90% seen once; the top ten hold about 6%. Germline trimming cut 2 bases from V and 5 bases from J; bases unmatched to any gene: 6. Germline assignment: CDR1 MNHEY and CDR2 SVGAGI. The CDR3 is made up of 16 amino acids. On this clone itself: The antigen is not known.

The receptor's source is a woman under 30 in good health and CMV-seropositive. Material for sequencing was PBMCs. The chain combines TRBV6-5 with TRBJ2-7, with 13 bases that match TRBD2. Here the CDR3 reads CASSYRRTSGGHEQYF. The CDR3 region has the DNA TGTGCCAGCAGTTACCGCCGGACTAGCGGGGGCCACGAGCAGTACTTC.